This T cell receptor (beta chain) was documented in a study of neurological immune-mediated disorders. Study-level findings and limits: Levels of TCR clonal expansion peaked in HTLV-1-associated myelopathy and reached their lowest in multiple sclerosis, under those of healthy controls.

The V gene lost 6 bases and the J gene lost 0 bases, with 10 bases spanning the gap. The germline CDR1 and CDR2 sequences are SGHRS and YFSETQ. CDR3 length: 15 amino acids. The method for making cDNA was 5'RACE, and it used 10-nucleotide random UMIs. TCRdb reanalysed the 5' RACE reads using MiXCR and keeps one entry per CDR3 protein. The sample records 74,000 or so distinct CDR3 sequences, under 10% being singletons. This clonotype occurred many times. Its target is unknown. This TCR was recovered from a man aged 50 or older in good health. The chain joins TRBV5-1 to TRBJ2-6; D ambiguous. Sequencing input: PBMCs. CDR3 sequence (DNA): TGCGCCAGCACCTCAGGATCCTCTGGGGCCAACGTCCTGACTTTC. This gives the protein CASTSGSSGANVLTF.